This T cell receptor (beta chain) came from a study of blood T cells in healthy people across ages. With a J-beta primer mix and a sample-barcoded 5' primer, a second PCR ran about 6 to 11 cycles. In TCRdb, the 5' RACE reads were re-called with MiXCR into one record per CDR3 protein. The data show about 730,000 distinct CDR3 sequences, with roughly 47% seen just once and less than 25% held by the top ten. This clonotype came up many times. V lost 3 bases to trimming and J lost 9 bases; unmatched junction nucleotides: 12. This CDR3 spans 14 amino acids. Germline loops: CDR1 SGDLS, CDR2 YYNGEE. Per-sample PBMC isolation yielded at least 6.5 million cells.

The J gene is TRBJ2-7, the V gene TRBV9; TRBD1 agrees at 7 bases. Sequences were obtained from blood. This TCR came from a woman in her sixties in good health. For the CDR3, the DNA is TGTGCCAGCAGCGCGGGACAGTCTTACAAAGCGCAGTACTTC. Its translation: CASSAGQSYKAQYF.